Included here is one T cell receptor (beta chain) sequence, with context. Antigen unknown. TCRdb's copy holds only in-frame clones and misses some; the assay was immunoSEQ multiplex PCR. The sample holds tens of thousands of clones, approximately 82% seen once. This entry belongs to a study of OX40 agonist ivuxolimab in advanced cancers. Findings and limits, study-wide: Certain nonresponders additionally had low normalized T-cell clonal expansion. At 0.1 to 3.0 mg/kg and by week 6, CD4+ and CD8+ T cells in the blood had expanded clonally.

Between the trimmed V and J ends, which lost 4 bases and 3 bases, there was a span of 18 bases. CDR1 and CDR2 (germline): LGHNA, YNFKEQ. The CDR3 is 16 residues long. The material was CD4+ or CD8+ T cells sorted from blood, obtained in a trial of the OX40 agonist ivuxolimab. This TCR came from an adult with an advanced solid tumor such as melanoma, head and neck, liver or kidney cancer. The rearrangement joins TRBV4-2 to TRBJ1-1; D is possibly TRBD1 (6 bases). The CDR3 reads CASSRQPGAGDTEAFF. Here the CDR3 DNA reads TGTGCCAGCAGCCGACAGCCGGGGGCTGGCGACACTGAAGCTTTCTTT.